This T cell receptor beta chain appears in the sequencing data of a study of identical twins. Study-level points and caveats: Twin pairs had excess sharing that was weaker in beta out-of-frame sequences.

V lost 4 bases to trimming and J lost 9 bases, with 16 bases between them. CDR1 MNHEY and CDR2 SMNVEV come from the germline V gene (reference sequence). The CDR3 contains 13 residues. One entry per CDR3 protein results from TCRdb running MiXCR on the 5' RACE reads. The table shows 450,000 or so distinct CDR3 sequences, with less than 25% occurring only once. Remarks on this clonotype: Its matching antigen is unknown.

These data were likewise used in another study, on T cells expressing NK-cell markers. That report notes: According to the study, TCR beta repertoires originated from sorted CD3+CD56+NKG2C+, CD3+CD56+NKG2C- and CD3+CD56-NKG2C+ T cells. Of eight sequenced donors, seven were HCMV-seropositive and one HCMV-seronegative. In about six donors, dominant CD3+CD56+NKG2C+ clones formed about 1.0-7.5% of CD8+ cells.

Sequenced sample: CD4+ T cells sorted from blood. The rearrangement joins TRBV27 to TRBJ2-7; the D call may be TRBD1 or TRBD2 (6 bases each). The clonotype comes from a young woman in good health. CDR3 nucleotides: TGTGCCAGCAGTTCAAAGGGGGGAAGAATGCAGTACTTC. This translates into CASSSKGGRMQYF.